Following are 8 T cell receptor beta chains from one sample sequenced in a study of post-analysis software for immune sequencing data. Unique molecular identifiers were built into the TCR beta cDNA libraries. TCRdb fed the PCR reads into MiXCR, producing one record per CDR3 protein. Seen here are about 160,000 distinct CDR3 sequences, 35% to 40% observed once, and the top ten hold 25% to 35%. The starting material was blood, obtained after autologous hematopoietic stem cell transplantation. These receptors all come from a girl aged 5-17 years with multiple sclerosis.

The CDR3 sequence: CASSIGWGNQPQHF. The CDR3 DNA is TGTGCCAGTAGTATAGGATGGGGAAATCAGCCCCAGCATTTT. The chain carries TRBV19 and TRBJ1-5, with D hard to call. The CDR3 is 14 amino acids. Between the trimmed V and J ends, which lost 1 base and 4 bases, there was a span of 8 bases. Per the germline V gene, CDR1 is LNHDA and CDR2 is SQIVND (reference sequence).

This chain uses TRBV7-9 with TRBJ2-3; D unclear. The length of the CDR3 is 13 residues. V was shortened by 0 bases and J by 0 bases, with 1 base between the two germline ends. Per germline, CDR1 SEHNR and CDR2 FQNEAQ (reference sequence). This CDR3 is CASSLASTDTQYF. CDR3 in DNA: TGTGCCAGCAGCTTAGCAAGCACAGATACGCAGTATTTT.

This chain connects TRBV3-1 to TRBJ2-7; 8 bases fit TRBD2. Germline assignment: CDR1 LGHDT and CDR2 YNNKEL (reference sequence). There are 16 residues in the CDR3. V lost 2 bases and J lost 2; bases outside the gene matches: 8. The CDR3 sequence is CASSQLPGTRAYEQYF. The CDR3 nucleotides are TGTGCCAGCAGCCAACTCCCCGGGACTAGGGCCTACGAGCAGTACTTC.

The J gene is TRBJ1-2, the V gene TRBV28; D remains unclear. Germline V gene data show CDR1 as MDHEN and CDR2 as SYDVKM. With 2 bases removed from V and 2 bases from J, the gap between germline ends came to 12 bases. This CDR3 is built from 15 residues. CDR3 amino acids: CASSLRVAGNYGYTF. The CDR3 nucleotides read TGTGCCAGCAGTTTAAGGGTGGCTGGGAACTATGGCTACACCTTC.

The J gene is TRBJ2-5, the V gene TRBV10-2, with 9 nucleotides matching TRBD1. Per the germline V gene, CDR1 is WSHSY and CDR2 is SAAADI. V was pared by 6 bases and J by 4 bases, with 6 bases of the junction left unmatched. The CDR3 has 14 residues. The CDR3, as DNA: TGCGCCAGCAGACTGACAGGGGGGGGAGAGACCCAGTACTTC. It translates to CASRLTGGGETQYF.

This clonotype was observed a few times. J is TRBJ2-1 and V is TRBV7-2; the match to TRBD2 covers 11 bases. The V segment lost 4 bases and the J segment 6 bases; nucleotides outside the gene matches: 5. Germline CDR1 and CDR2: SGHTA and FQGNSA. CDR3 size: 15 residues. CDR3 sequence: CASSYTSGSGNEQFF. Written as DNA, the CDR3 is TGTGCCAGCAGCTATACTAGCGGGAGCGGCAATGAGCAGTTCTTC.

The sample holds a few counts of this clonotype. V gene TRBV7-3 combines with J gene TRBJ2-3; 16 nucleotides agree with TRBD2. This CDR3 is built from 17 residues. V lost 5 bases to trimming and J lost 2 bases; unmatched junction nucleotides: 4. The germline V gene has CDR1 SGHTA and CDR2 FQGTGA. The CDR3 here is CASSPGTSGRATDTQYF. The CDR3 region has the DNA TGTGCCAGCAGCCCTGGGACTAGCGGGAGGGCCACAGATACGCAGTATTTT. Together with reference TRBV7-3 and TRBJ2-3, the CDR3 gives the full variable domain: GAGVSQTPSNKVTEKGKYVELRCDPISGHTALYWYRQSLGQGPEFLIYFQGTGAADDSGLPNDRFFAVRPEGSVSTLKIQRTERGDSAVYLCASSPGTSGRATDTQYFGPGTRLTVL.

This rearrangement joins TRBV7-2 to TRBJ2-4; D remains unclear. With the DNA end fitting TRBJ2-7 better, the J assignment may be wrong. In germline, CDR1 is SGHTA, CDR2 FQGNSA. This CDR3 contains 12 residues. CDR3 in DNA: TGTGCCAGCAGCTTAAGGGTGGACGAGCAGTACTTC. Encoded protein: CASSLRVDEQYF.